The next 19 T cell receptor beta chains were all read from a single sample in a study of T cell repertoires in cytomegalovirus infection (dated by TCRdb to between 2019 and 2020). For sequencing, an Illumina HiSeq 1500 was employed. The public reads were run again by TCRdb, first through fastp at Q25 and then through MiXCR, and only productive beta chains were kept. Rows are unified per CDR3 protein, each entry keeping the most common DNA and genes. The sample table holds almost 500,000 distinct CDR3 sequences, of which roughly 12% were seen once. More than 8.5% of the sample goes to the ten largest clones. Material for sequencing was PBMCs. The receptors were gathered from a human donor in good health (CMV status not recorded). Some clones in this sample may be carry-over from other donors' samples.

In this sample, this clonotype turned up many times. The CDR3 DNA is TGTGCCAGTAGTATAGGGCTAGCGGGACTCCAAGAGACCCAGTACTTC. This translates into CASSIGLAGLQETQYF. The chain couples TRBV19 to TRBJ2-5, with 9 bases that match TRBD2. This CDR3 region has 16 residues. V trimming: 1 base; J trimming: 1 base; junction bases outside the gene matches: 4. Per the germline V gene, CDR1 is LNHDA and CDR2 is SQIVND (reference sequence).

The chain has TRBV4-2 and TRBJ1-6, with TRBD1 as a possible D gene (5 bases). CDR1 is LGHNA, CDR2 YNFKEQ, per germline. CDR3 length: 17 amino acids. The V and J ends lost 0 bases and 2 bases respectively, with 11 bases between them. CDR3 bases: TGTGCCAGCAGCCAAGATACCGCGGGGGCCTATAATTCACCCCTCCACTTT. It translates to CASSQDTAGAYNSPLHF.

The chain carries TRBV20-1 and TRBJ1-2; weak D call: TRBD1 (6 bases). V lost 0 bases to trimming and J lost 4 bases, with 12 bases between them. The germline CDR1 and CDR2 sequences are DFQATT and SNEGSKA (reference sequence). The CDR3 consists of 14 residues. In DNA, the CDR3 is TGCAGTGCTAGAGAACGGGGGGCGTCCTATGGCTACACCTTC. Residues: CSARERGASYGYTF.

This clonotype was detected only a few times. V gene TRBV3-1 combines with J gene TRBJ2-2; 9 bases agree with TRBD2. The germline gives CDR1 LGHDT, CDR2 YNNKEL (reference sequence). The length of the CDR3 is 15 residues. Trimming at V came to 4 bases and at J to 4 bases, leaving 4 bases not matched to a gene. CDR3 residues: CASSLSGRPTGELFF. The CDR3 DNA is TGTGCCAGCAGCCTTAGCGGGAGACCCACCGGGGAGCTGTTTTTT. The variable domain in full, with the rest retrieved from reference TRBV3-1 and TRBJ2-2, is DTAVSQTPKYLVTQMGNDKSIKCEQNLGHDTMYWYKQDSKKFLKIMFSYNNKELIINETVPNRFSPKSPDKAHLNLHINSLELGDSAVYFCASSLSGRPTGELFFGEGSRLTVL.

The genes are TRBV19 and TRBJ2-5; 14 positions match TRBD2. CDR3 size: 15 residues. Losses at the gene ends were 5 bases for V and 5 bases for J; bases not matched to a gene: 4. The germline V gene encodes CDR1 LNHDA and CDR2 SQIVND (reference sequence). The CDR3, as DNA: TGTGCCAGTAGTCGACTAGCGGGAGGGCCGGAGACCCAGTACTTC. This gives the protein CASSRLAGGPETQYF.

This clonotype was recorded at least ten times. This sequence joins TRBV11-3 and TRBJ2-2; D is perhaps TRBD2 (6 bases). The CDR3 loop spans 14 amino acids. The germline V gene has CDR1 SGHNT and CDR2 YENEEA. V was pared by 6 bases and J by 5 bases, with 13 bases between. CDR3 amino acids: CASRIGGRTGELFF. The CDR3 DNA reads TGTGCCAGCAGGATTGGGGGGAGGACCGGGGAGCTGTTTTTT. The full variable domain, with the rest looked up from reference TRBV11-3 and TRBJ2-2, is EAGVVQSPRYKIIEKKQPVAFWCNPISGHNTLYWYLQNLGQGPELLIRYENEEAVDDSQLPKDRFSAERLKGVDSTLKIQPAELGDSAVYLCASRIGGRTGELFFGEGSRLTVL.

The gene calls are TRBV5-6 and TRBJ1-1; a possible D gene is TRBD1 (6 bases). The CDR3 is made up of 11 amino acids. Germline V gene sequence: CDR1 SGHDT, CDR2 YYEEEE. The germline V and J ends were trimmed by 3 bases and 11 bases, with 11 bases remaining between them. As DNA, the CDR3 is TGTGCCAGCAGCTGGGGACAAAGGGCTTTCTTT. It yields the protein CASSWGQRAFF. Based on the CDR3 plus reference TRBV5-6 and TRBJ1-1, the full variable domain is DAGVTQSPTHLIKTRGQQVTLRCSPKSGHDTVSWYQQALGQGPQFIFQYYEEEERQRGNFPDRFSGHQFPNYSSELNVNALLLGDSALYLCASSWGQRAFFGQGTRLTVV.

At least ten counts were recorded for this clonotype. CDR3 DNA sequence: TGTGCCAGCAACCGACCCGAGGCTGAAGCTTTCTTT. It specifies CASNRPEAEAFF. The chain has TRBV6-1 and TRBJ1-1, with D uncertain. Germline values: CDR1 MNHNS, CDR2 SASEGT. The CDR3 runs 12 residues. V lost 7 bases to trimming and J lost 6 bases, with 12 bases between them.

This clonotype has a count of ten or more. CDR3 region: CASGQGAAEAFF. Written as DNA, the CDR3 is TGTGCCAGCGGACAGGGGGCGGCTGAAGCTTTCTTT. The chain couples TRBV25-1 to TRBJ1-1, with TRBD1 matching 11 bases. Germline V lookup: CDR1 MGHDK, CDR2 SYGVNS. V shed 8 bases, J shed 6 bases, and the junction held 2 bases outside the gene matches. The CDR3 totals 12 residues.

This clonotype was seen at least ten times. CDR3 region: CASSLARIGSSYNEQFF. The CDR3 region has the DNA TGTGCCAGCAGCTTAGCGAGGATAGGGAGCTCCTACAATGAGCAGTTCTTC. The chain has TRBV11-1 and TRBJ2-1, with D possibly being TRBD2 (5 bases). CDR3 length: 17 amino acids. CDR1 is SGHAT and CDR2 is FQDESV in the germline V gene (reference sequence). The germline V and J ends were trimmed by 0 bases and 0 bases, with 12 bases remaining between them.

The V and J genes are TRBV20-1 and TRBJ2-7, with D perhaps assigned TRBD1 or TRBD2 (5 bases each). Deletions cut 1 base from V and 3 bases from J, with 19 bases between. This CDR3 is 16 amino acids long. Germline V CDR1 and CDR2: DFQATT, SNEGSKA (reference sequence). The CDR3 spells CSARGPSRGPVYEQYF. CDR3 sequence (DNA): TGCAGTGCTAGAGGGCCTTCCCGGGGCCCCGTCTACGAGCAGTACTTC.

This clonotype was observed a few times. The J gene is TRBJ1-1, the V gene TRBV2; the match to TRBD1 covers 8 bases. The trim removed 7 bases at V and 0 bases at J, leaving 1 base unmatched. CDR3 length: 13 amino acids. Germline V gene lookup returns CDR1 SNHLY and CDR2 FYNNEI. For the CDR3, the DNA is TGTGCCAGCAAACAGGGGGTGAACACTGAAGCTTTCTTT. Encoded protein: CASKQGVNTEAFF.

This clonotype was counted ten times or more. The chain recombines TRBV10-3 with TRBJ2-7; the D gene is possibly TRBD2 (6 bases). The CDR3 has 20 amino acids. Germline CDR1 is ENHRY and CDR2 is SYGVKD. Trimming took off 4 bases at V and 2 bases at J, with 30 bases between the two ends. CDR3 sequence: CAISGPRDSGIREGTYEQYF. CDR3 coding DNA: TGTGCCATCAGTGGGCCCCGGGACTCAGGGATACGGGAAGGGACCTACGAGCAGTACTTC.

This clonotype has a count of ten or more. The chain couples TRBV7-2 to TRBJ2-7; D is unresolved. CDR3 length: 15 amino acids. Trimming took off 1 base at V and 1 base at J, with 11 bases between the two ends. Germline assignment: CDR1 SGHTA and CDR2 FQGNSA. The CDR3 loop reads CASSLGQSPSYEQYF. In nucleotides, the CDR3 is TGTGCCAGCAGCTTAGGGCAGTCCCCGTCCTACGAGCAGTACTTC.

The chain has TRBV20-1 and TRBJ2-1, with 11 bases that match TRBD2. This CDR3 comprises 15 residues. Germline lookup yields CDR1 DFQATT and CDR2 SNEGSKA (reference sequence). The CDR3 coding sequence is TGCAGCGCCAACCCCGGGACTAGCGGAGCATCATCGCAGTTCTTC. Translated: CSANPGTSGASSQFF.

The rearrangement links TRBV18 to TRBJ2-5; 9 bases line up with TRBD1. Germline trimming cut 3 bases from V and 4 bases from J; bases unmatched to any gene: 9. CDR1 is KGHSH, CDR2 LQKENI, per germline. The CDR3 has 16 amino acids. The CDR3 DNA is TGTGCCAGCTCACCTCTCCCGGACAGGGGCGGAGAGACCCAGTACTTC. Its protein is CASSPLPDRGGETQYF.

The gene calls are TRBV20-1 and TRBJ2-3; 11 bases are shared with TRBD2. This CDR3 spans 16 amino acids. CDR1 is DFQATT and CDR2 is SNEGSKA in the germline V gene (reference sequence). The V gene end was trimmed by 0 bases and the J gene end by 8 bases; junction bases not matched to a gene: 10. CDR3 sequence (DNA): TGCAGTGCTAGAGATGGGACTAGCGGTATTTCACGTACGCAGTATTTT. This translates into CSARDGTSGISRTQYF.

This clonotype was seen many times. The V call is TRBV2, the J call TRBJ1-2; no clear D gene. The germline V gene encodes CDR1 SNHLY and CDR2 FYNNEI. Trimming removed 7 bases at V and 4 bases at J, with 13 bases between. The CDR3 sequence is 13 residues long. CDR3 amino acids: CASTQEGSYGYTF. The CDR3 region has the DNA TGTGCCAGCACCCAGGAGGGCAGCTATGGCTACACCTTC.

This clonotype was seen a handful of times. The J gene is TRBJ2-3, the V gene TRBV20-1; D perhaps matches TRBD2 (5 bases). CDR3 length: 13 amino acids. Trimming stripped 8 bases from V and 0 bases from J, with 12 bases between. Germline loops: CDR1 DFQATT, CDR2 SNEGSKA (reference sequence). CDR3 amino acids: CSPLASSTDTQYF. Here the CDR3 DNA reads TGCAGTCCCTTAGCGTCTAGCACAGATACGCAGTATTTT.